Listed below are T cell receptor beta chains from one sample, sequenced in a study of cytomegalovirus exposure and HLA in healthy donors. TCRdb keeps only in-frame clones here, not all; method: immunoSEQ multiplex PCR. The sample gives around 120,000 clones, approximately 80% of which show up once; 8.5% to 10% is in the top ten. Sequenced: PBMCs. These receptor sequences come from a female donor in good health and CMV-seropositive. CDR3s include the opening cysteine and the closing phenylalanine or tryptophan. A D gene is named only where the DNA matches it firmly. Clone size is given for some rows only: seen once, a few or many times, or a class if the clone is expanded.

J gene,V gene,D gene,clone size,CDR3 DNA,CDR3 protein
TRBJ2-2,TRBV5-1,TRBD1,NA,TGCGCCAGCAGCTGGACAGGGGGCATCGGCGGGGAGCTGTTTTTT,CASSWTGGIGGELFF
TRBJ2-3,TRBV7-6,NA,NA,TGTGCCAGCAGCTCGGCGGGGCGGTGGACAGATACGCAGTATTTT,CASSSAGRWTDTQYF
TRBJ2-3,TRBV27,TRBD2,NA,TGTGCCAGCAGTTTTTCGGGGGGGTATTCAGATACGCAGTATTTT,CASSFSGGYSDTQYF
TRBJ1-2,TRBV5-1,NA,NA,TGCGCCAGCAGCTTGGATGCCAGGGGCGACTATGGCTACACCTTC,CASSLDARGDYGYTF
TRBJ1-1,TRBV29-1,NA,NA,TGCAGCGTTGACCAGGGAAACACTGAAGCTTTCTTT,CSVDQGNTEAFF
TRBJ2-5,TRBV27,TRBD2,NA,TGTGCCAGCAGTTCCCTCGGGACTAGCGGAGAGACCCAGTACTTC,CASSSLGTSGETQYF
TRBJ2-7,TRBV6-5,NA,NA,TGTGCCAGCAGTTTCTCTTCCGGGACTGCGGGGTTCGAGCAGTACTTC,CASSFSSGTAGFEQYF
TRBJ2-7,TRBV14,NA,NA,TGTGCCAGCAGCCAAGATCACGGTTTGCTCAGTTCCGGAGGGTCCTACGAGCAGTACTTC,CASSQDHGLLSSGGSYEQYF
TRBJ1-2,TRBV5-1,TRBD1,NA,TGCGCCAGCAGCCTCGACAGGGATAAAGGCTACACCTTC,CASSLDRDKGYTF
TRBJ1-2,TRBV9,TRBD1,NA,TGTGCCAGCAGCGTAGTCTCGACAGGGGGGTCTGGCTACACCTTC,CASSVVSTGGSGYTF
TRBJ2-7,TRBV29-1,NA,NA,TGCAGCGTTGAGGGGGACTGGTATGGGCTCTACGAGCAGTACTTC,CSVEGDWYGLYEQYF
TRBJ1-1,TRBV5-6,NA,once,TGTGCCAGCAGCTTGGGGGGTTGGACAGACATGAACACTGAAGCTTTCTTT,CASSLGGWTDMNTEAFF
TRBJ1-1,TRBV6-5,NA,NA,TGTGCCAGCAGGCTGGACATGAACACTGAAGCTTTCTTT,CASRLDMNTEAFF
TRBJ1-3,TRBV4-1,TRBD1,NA,TGCGCCAGCAGCCAAAATACAGGGGCTGGAAACACCATATATTTT,CASSQNTGAGNTIYF
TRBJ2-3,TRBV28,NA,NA,TGTGCCAGCAGTTTCCCCAGGGGCCTCACAGATACGCAGTATTTT,CASSFPRGLTDTQYF
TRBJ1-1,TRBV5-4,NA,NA,TGTGCCAGCAGCTTGAGTCGTCAGGGAAACACTGAAGCTTTCTTT,CASSLSRQGNTEAFF
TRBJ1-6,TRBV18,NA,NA,TGTGCCAGCTCGGCGGCAGAAGATTCCCCCCTCCACTTT,CASSAAEDSPLHF
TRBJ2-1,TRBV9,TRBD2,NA,TGTGCCAGCAGCGTAGCGGGGGGGGACAATGAGCAGTTCTTC,CASSVAGGDNEQFF
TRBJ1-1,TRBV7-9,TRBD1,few,TGTGCCAGCACCACAGGGGGTCATCTGGCTGAAGCTTTCTTT,CASTTGGHLAEAFF
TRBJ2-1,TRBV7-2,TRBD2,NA,TGTGCCAGCAGGTTTAGAGACCTTGCTAGCGGGGGGTGGCATGAGCAGTTCTTC,CASRFRDLASGGWHEQFF
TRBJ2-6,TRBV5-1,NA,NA,TGCGCCAGCAGCCCCACCACGGACAGTAGCTCTGGGGCCAACGTCCTGACTTTC,CASSPTTDSSSGANVLTF